The rows below give T cell receptor beta chains drawn from one sample of a study of cytomegalovirus exposure and HLA in healthy donors. Profiled with immunoSEQ multiplex PCR; TCRdb holds only in-frame clones, not every one. Among 150,000 to 200,000 clones listed, roughly 74% were seen once. Source material: PBMCs. These receptors were taken from a woman aged 30 to 39 in good health and CMV-seropositive. CDR3s include the opening cysteine and the closing phenylalanine or tryptophan. A D gene is named only where the DNA matches it firmly. Clone size, where shown, is once, few, many, or a class for clones that have expanded.

v_gene: TRBV9
d_gene: TRBD1
abundance: .
j_gene: TRBJ1-2
CDR3nt: TGTGCCAGCAGCGTAGCCCCCCGACAGGGATTGAACTATGGCTACACCTTC
CDR3aa: CASSVAPRQGLNYGYTF

v_gene: TRBV6-1
d_gene: .
abundance: .
j_gene: TRBJ2-5
CDR3nt: TGTGCCAGCAGATCTGGCGGTCCGGGGGAGACCCAGTACTTC
CDR3aa: CASRSGGPGETQYF

v_gene: TRBV28
d_gene: .
abundance: .
j_gene: TRBJ1-3
CDR3nt: TGTGCCAGCAGTCCCTACGGCTCTGGAAACACCATATATTTT
CDR3aa: CASSPYGSGNTIYF

v_gene: TRBV10-3
d_gene: TRBD2
abundance: once
j_gene: TRBJ2-7
CDR3nt: TGTGCCATCAGTGGAACGGGAGGGCTCGAGGAGCAGTACTTC
CDR3aa: CAISGTGGLEEQYF

v_gene: TRBV4-1
d_gene: .
abundance: .
j_gene: TRBJ1-1
CDR3nt: TGCGCCAGCAGCCCAATAACGGGGACTGAAGCTTTCTTT
CDR3aa: CASSPITGTEAFF

v_gene: TRBV6-6
d_gene: .
abundance: .
j_gene: TRBJ1-5
CDR3nt: TGTGCCAGCAGTGGCAGTGTTTATCAGCCCCAGCATTTT
CDR3aa: CASSGSVYQPQHF

v_gene: TRBV6-1
d_gene: TRBD1
abundance: few
j_gene: TRBJ1-1
CDR3nt: TGTGCCAGCAGCAGGGGGATAGAGACTGAAGCTTTCTTT
CDR3aa: CASSRGIETEAFF

v_gene: TRBV2
d_gene: .
abundance: .
j_gene: TRBJ1-1
CDR3nt: TGTGCCAGCAGTAGACAGGAGGCCACTGAAGCTTTCTTT
CDR3aa: CASSRQEATEAFF

v_gene: TRBV5-6
d_gene: TRBD1
abundance: .
j_gene: TRBJ2-7
CDR3nt: TGTGCCAGCAGCTTGGACACAGGGGGCCTTGCCTACGAGCAGTACTTC
CDR3aa: CASSLDTGGLAYEQYF

v_gene: TRBV28
d_gene: TRBD1
abundance: .
j_gene: TRBJ2-7
CDR3nt: TGTGCCAGCAGTTTTAACAGGGGGCTGGGCGAGCAGTACTTC
CDR3aa: CASSFNRGLGEQYF

v_gene: TRBV5-1
d_gene: .
abundance: few
j_gene: TRBJ1-4
CDR3nt: TGCGCCAGCAGCTTCAGGGGCGGTAATGAAAAACTGTTTTTT
CDR3aa: CASSFRGGNEKLFF

v_gene: TRBV7-2
d_gene: .
abundance: .
j_gene: TRBJ1-3
CDR3nt: TGTGCCAGCAGCGTAGATTCGCGACGGGGTGCCGGAAACACCATATATTTT
CDR3aa: CASSVDSRRGAGNTIYF

v_gene: TRBV2
d_gene: .
abundance: few
j_gene: TRBJ2-1
CDR3nt: TGTGCCAGCGGGAGGCCCGCCGGTAGTGAGCAGTTCTTC
CDR3aa: CASGRPAGSEQFF

v_gene: TRBV11-3
d_gene: .
abundance: .
j_gene: TRBJ2-2
CDR3nt: TGTGCCAGCAGCACAGCCGGGAACACCGGGGAGCTGTTTTTT
CDR3aa: CASSTAGNTGELFF

v_gene: TRBV9
d_gene: .
abundance: once
j_gene: TRBJ2-1
CDR3nt: TGTGCCAGCAGCGTAAACCTAGGTGAGCAGTTCTTC
CDR3aa: CASSVNLGEQFF

v_gene: TRBV28
d_gene: TRBD1
abundance: .
j_gene: TRBJ1-6
CDR3nt: TGTGCCAGCAATTCCCGACAGGGGGCGTTTTCACCCCTCCACTTT
CDR3aa: CASNSRQGAFSPLHF

v_gene: TRBV5-5
d_gene: TRBD2
abundance: once
j_gene: TRBJ2-1
CDR3nt: TGTGCCAGCAGCTCCCCGGGGGAGGGGTCCTACAATGAGCAGTTCTTC
CDR3aa: CASSSPGEGSYNEQFF

v_gene: TRBV27
d_gene: .
abundance: .
j_gene: TRBJ2-7
CDR3nt: TGTGCCAGCAGTCCACGACTGGCGTTCGAGCAGTACTTC
CDR3aa: CASSPRLAFEQYF

v_gene: TRBV5-4
d_gene: .
abundance: once
j_gene: TRBJ2-2
CDR3nt: TGTGCCAGCAGCTTGGGTGGGAGTGGGACCGGGGAGCTGTTTTTT
CDR3aa: CASSLGGSGTGELFF

v_gene: TRBV27
d_gene: TRBD2
abundance: .
j_gene: TRBJ2-7
CDR3nt: TGTGCCAGCAGCCATGGACTAGCGGGACTATTGGGCAGCGGGTACGAGCAGTACTTC
CDR3aa: CASSHGLAGLLGSGYEQYF

v_gene: TRBV6-6
d_gene: .
abundance: .
j_gene: TRBJ1-1
CDR3nt: TGTGCCAGCAGTTACGTGGGCGAAGCTTTCTTT
CDR3aa: CASSYVGEAFF

v_gene: TRBV4-2
d_gene: .
abundance: few
j_gene: TRBJ1-4
CDR3nt: TGTGCCAGCAGTCGGACAGCAACTAATGAAAAACTGTTTTTT
CDR3aa: CASSRTATNEKLFF

v_gene: TRBV2
d_gene: TRBD1
abundance: .
j_gene: TRBJ1-1
CDR3nt: TGTGCCAGCAGGGGGACAGGGGGGGACACTGAAGCTTTCTTT
CDR3aa: CASRGTGGDTEAFF